These 13 T cell receptor beta chains were all obtained from the same sample, sequenced in a study of blood T cell repertoires in COVID-19. The protocol was immunoSEQ multiplex PCR, while the TCRdb copy is restricted to in-frame clones and leaves out a portion. Of hundreds of thousands of clones listed, over 75% are singletons. Sequenced material: PBMCs or T cells enriched from blood (not recorded which). These receptors originate from a man aged 25-45 years who had recovered from COVID-19.

The chain uses TRBV24-1 and TRBJ2-2, with TRBD1 matching 7 bases. J gave up 5 bases and V 4 bases, and 6 bases lay outside the gene matches. Per the germline V gene, CDR1 is KGHDR and CDR2 is SFDVKD. The CDR3 runs to 15 residues. DNA of the CDR3: TGTGCCACCAGTGACGCCCGACAGGGTACCGGGGAGCTGTTTTTT. It specifies CATSDARQGTGELFF.

The V call is TRBV7-3, the J call TRBJ1-2; D gene unclear. Between the trimmed V and J ends, which lost 2 bases and 6 bases, there was a span of 7 bases. In germline, CDR1 is SGHTA, CDR2 FQGTGA. The CDR3 has 12 amino acids. The CDR3 DNA reads TGTGCCAGCAGCTTATCGGGGAATGGCTACACCTTC. Translated, it gives CASSLSGNGYTF.

The V and J genes are TRBV4-3 and TRBJ2-3, with D unclear. This CDR3 region has 13 residues. V was clipped by 4 bases and J by 5 bases, with 10 bases between them. CDR1 is LGHNA, CDR2 YSLEER, per germline. The CDR3: CASSPQPGDTQYF. CDR3 in DNA: TGCGCCAGCAGCCCTCAACCGGGAGATACGCAGTATTTT.

The gene calls are TRBV7-3 and TRBJ2-4; 7 positions match TRBD2. V gave up 5 bases and J gave up 9 bases; unmatched junction bases: 7. CDR1 and CDR2 (germline): SGHTA, FQGTGA. The CDR3 totals 13 residues. Here the CDR3 DNA reads TGTGCCAGCAGCCTCAACCGCGGGGGCATTCAGTACTTC. Translation: CASSLNRGGIQYF.

The J gene is TRBJ1-1, the V gene TRBV6-2 or TRBV6-3, with 9 bases that match TRBD1. From germline, CDR1 is MNHEY and CDR2 SVGEGT. The V gene end was trimmed by 2 bases and the J gene end by 4 bases; junction bases not matched to a gene: 5. The CDR3 covers 15 residues. The CDR3 DNA is TGTGCCAGCAGTTACGGACAGGGGAAACGCACTGAAGCTTTCTTT. This encodes CASSYGQGKRTEAFF.

On this clone: Distinct nucleotide sequences in the sample also encode this CDR3. The chain is built from TRBV5-1 and TRBJ2-7; TRBD1 is a possible D gene (6 bases). This CDR3 comprises 15 residues. V dropped 1 base and J dropped 0 bases, with 11 bases sitting between them. The germline gives CDR1 SGHRS, CDR2 YFSETQ. The CDR3 reads CASSLSQGRSYEQYF. The CDR3 DNA reads TGCGCCAGCAGCTTGTCTCAGGGGCGCTCCTACGAGCAGTACTTC.

As DNA, the CDR3 is TGTGCCTGGGGTAGCGGGGGAATCTCCTACGAGCAGTACTTC. The encoded protein is CAWGSGGISYEQYF. This rearrangement joins TRBV30 to TRBJ2-7; 9 nucleotides line up with TRBD2. Germline loops: CDR1 GTSNPN, CDR2 SVGIG (reference sequence). V was pared by 5 bases and J by 0 bases, with 5 bases of the junction left unmatched. This CDR3 has 14 amino acids.

The chain links TRBV7-2 to TRBJ2-7, with D maybe TRBD2 (6 bases). Trimming left V 0 bases short and J 1 base short, with 10 bases between. The CDR3 length is 15 residues. Germline CDR1 SGHTA, CDR2 FQGNSA. The CDR3 bases are TGTGCCAGCAGCTTAGCGGCGGGGCTTTCCTACGAGCAGTACTTC. It is translated as CASSLAAGLSYEQYF.

This chain links TRBV10-3 with TRBJ1-5; D unresolved. This CDR3 is built from 14 residues. The germline V and J ends were trimmed by 2 bases and 4 bases, with 9 bases remaining between them. CDR1 and CDR2 from the germline V gene are ENHRY and SYGVKD. This CDR3 reads CAISENNSNQPQHF. The CDR3 DNA reads as TGTGCCATCAGTGAGAACAACAGTAATCAGCCCCAGCATTTT.

V gene TRBV4-1 combines with J gene TRBJ2-5; D remains ambiguous. With 4 bases removed from V and 2 bases from J, the gap between germline ends came to 11 bases. Germline V gene sequence: CDR1 MGHRA, CDR2 YSYEKL. This CDR3 is built from 14 residues. The CDR3 is CASSPRVTQETQYF. Here the CDR3 DNA reads TGCGCCAGCAGCCCCCGTGTAACTCAAGAGACCCAGTACTTC.

V usage is TRBV6-5 and J usage is TRBJ1-1; D is perhaps TRBD1 (6 bases). Deletions cut 0 bases from V and 0 bases from J, with 11 bases between. Germline V lookup: CDR1 MNHEY, CDR2 SVGAGI. This CDR3 region has 16 residues. CDR3 region: CASSYSQGQLNTEAFF. CDR3 in DNA: TGTGCCAGCAGTTACTCGCAGGGGCAGCTGAACACTGAAGCTTTCTTT.

This chain joins TRBV7-9 and TRBJ1-3; 8 bases line up with TRBD1. J gave up 0 bases and V 7 bases, and 2 bases lay outside the gene matches. The CDR3 covers 14 residues. CDR1 and CDR2 (germline): SEHNR, FQNEAQ (reference sequence). The CDR3 nucleotides are TGTGCCAGCACCACAGGGGGCTCTGGAAACACCATATATTTT. Amino acid sequence: CASTTGGSGNTIYF.

This chain links TRBV30 with TRBJ1-6; the D is unclear. V lost 5 bases, J lost 9 bases, and 14 bases lay in between. The CDR3 contains 13 residues. Germline V lookup: CDR1 GTSNPN, CDR2 SVGIG (reference sequence). The CDR3 region is CAWDWEAGSPLHF. DNA for the CDR3: TGTGCCTGGGACTGGGAGGCAGGTTCACCCCTCCACTTT. Full variable domain (outside the CDR3, taken from reference TRBV30 and TRBJ1-6): SQTIHQWPATLVQPVGSPLSLECTVEGTSNPNLYWYRQAAGRGLQLLFYSVGIGQISSEVPQNLSASRPQDRQFILSSKKLLLSDSGFYLCAWDWEAGSPLHFGNGTRLTVT.